A single sample is the source of the 31 T cell receptor beta chains below, sequenced in a study of cytomegalovirus exposure and HLA in healthy donors. Both 60 Vbeta primers and 13 Jbeta primers went into the PCR. Profiling relied on immunoSEQ multiplex PCR, and the TCRdb table lists in-frame clones only, not all of them. This sample yields tens of thousands of clones, of which nearly 70% are seen a single time; about 15% belongs to the top ten. Sequenced: PBMCs. These receptors were obtained from a woman aged 45-65 years in good health and CMV-seropositive.

V and J are TRBV2 and TRBJ2-7, with 9 bases that match TRBD1. Germline lookup yields CDR1 SNHLY and CDR2 FYNNEI. CDR3 length: 14 residues. V was pared by 6 bases and J by 2 bases, with 5 bases of the junction left unmatched. The CDR3 coding sequence is TGTGCCAGCAGGGGACAGGGACCGCCCTACGAGCAGTACTTC. Protein product: CASRGQGPPYEQYF.

The chain uses TRBV6-1 and TRBJ1-5; a possible D gene is TRBD1 (6 bases). V lost 1 base to trimming and J lost 6 bases, with 10 bases between them. Germline CDR1 reads MNHNS; CDR2 reads SASEGT. The CDR3 consists of 14 residues. The CDR3 bases are TGTGCCAGCAGTGAAGAGAGGGGGGGTCAGCCCCAGCATTTT. Its protein is CASSEERGGQPQHF.

This CDR3 reads CASSVRVEAEAFF. DNA of the CDR3: TGTGCCAGCAGTGTCAGGGTAGAGGCTGAAGCTTTCTTT. The chain is built from TRBV6-1 and TRBJ1-1; TRBD1 is a possible D gene (5 bases). The V end was cut by 4 bases, the J end by 6 bases, with 12 bases between. The germline V gene has CDR1 MNHNS and CDR2 SASEGT. This CDR3 contains 13 residues.

The chain couples TRBV20-1 to TRBJ2-7; TRBD2 might be the D (5 bases). Trimming removed 0 bases from V and 9 bases from J, with 9 bases in between. Germline V gives CDR1 DFQATT, CDR2 SNEGSKA (reference sequence). There are 11 residues in the CDR3. CDR3 amino acids: CSARDLRGQYF. DNA of the CDR3: TGCAGTGCTAGAGATCTCCGGGGGCAGTACTTC.

The chain has TRBV7-2 and TRBJ2-5; 9 bases are a match to TRBD1. Germline CDR1 reads SGHTA; CDR2 reads FQGNSA. The CDR3 runs 14 residues. The J segment lost 5 bases and the V segment lost 4 bases, leaving 5 bases of the junction unmatched. The chain's CDR3 is CASSWDRDFETQYF. The CDR3 DNA follows: TGTGCCAGCAGCTGGGACAGGGATTTCGAGACCCAGTACTTC. The entire variable domain, with the rest obtained from reference TRBV7-2 and TRBJ2-5, is as follows: GAGVSQSPSNKVTEKGKDVELRCDPISGHTALYWYRQSLGQGLEFLIYFQGNSAPDKSGLPSDRFSAERTGGSVSTLTIQRTQQEDSAVYLCASSWDRDFETQYFGPGTRLLVL.

V usage is TRBV5-4 and J usage is TRBJ2-5; D possibly corresponds to TRBD1 (5 bases). The CDR3 is 14 residues long. Trimming removed 3 bases at V and 6 bases at J, with 15 bases between. The germline V gene has CDR1 SGHNT and CDR2 YYREEE (reference sequence). This CDR3 reads CASSSPGMEKTQYF. The CDR3 DNA is TGTGCCAGCAGCTCCCCAGGGATGGAAAAGACCCAGTACTTC. The complete variable domain, with remaining parts taken from reference TRBV5-4 and TRBJ2-5, reads ETGVTQSPTHLIKTRGQQVTLRCSSQSGHNTVSWYQQALGQGPQFIFQYYREEENGRGNFPPRFSGLQFPNYSSELNVNALELDDSALYLCASSSPGMEKTQYFGPGTRLLVL.

The chain combines TRBV6-5 with TRBJ1-2; 8 bases are a match to TRBD1. Germline trimming cut 10 bases from V and 4 bases from J; bases unmatched to any gene: 14. Germline lookup yields CDR1 MNHEY and CDR2 SVGAGI. CDR3 length: 15 amino acids. The chain's CDR3 is CATSRAQGAFYGYTF. The CDR3 DNA reads TGTGCCACCAGCCGGGCCCAGGGGGCATTCTATGGCTACACCTTC.

The rearrangement uses TRBV27 and TRBJ1-4; 9 bases map to TRBD1. V gave up 5 bases and J gave up 2 bases; unmatched junction bases: 9. The CDR3 consists of 17 residues. CDR1 MNHEY and CDR2 SMNVEV come from the germline V gene (reference sequence). CDR3 loop: CASSPGTGSSTNEKLFF. Here the CDR3 DNA reads TGTGCCAGCAGTCCTGGGACAGGGAGCTCGACTAATGAAAAACTGTTTTTT.

The rearrangement joins TRBV19 to TRBJ1-5, with a weak D call TRBD1 (6 bases). This CDR3 has 16 residues. Trimming shortened V by 1 base and J by 1 base, and 11 bases separated the two germline ends. Per germline, CDR1 LNHDA and CDR2 SQIVND (reference sequence). This CDR3 is CASSIVGGMSNQPQHF. DNA for the CDR3: TGTGCCAGTAGTATAGTTGGGGGCATGAGCAATCAGCCCCAGCATTTT. Using reference TRBV19 and TRBJ1-5 for the parts outside the CDR3, the full variable domain is DGGITQSPKYLFRKEGQNVTLSCEQNLNHDAMYWYRQDPGQGLRLIYYSQIVNDFQKGDIAEGYSVSREKKESFPLTVTSAQKNPTAFYLCASSIVGGMSNQPQHFGDGTRLSIL.

This clone was seen a handful of times. This chain connects TRBV29-1 to TRBJ2-7, with D perhaps matching TRBD2 (6 bases). This CDR3 has 13 amino acids. Trimming took off 1 base at V and 2 bases at J, with 9 bases between the two ends. Germline V CDR1 and CDR2: SQVTM, ANQGSEA. CDR3 loop: CSVEVGGTYEQYF. The CDR3 DNA reads TGCAGCGTTGAAGTGGGGGGAACCTACGAGCAGTACTTC.

The chain joins TRBV7-2 to TRBJ2-5; tentatively, D is TRBD1 (5 bases). The CDR3 sequence is 14 residues long. Germline V gene sequence: CDR1 SGHTA, CDR2 FQGNSA. V was trimmed by 5 bases and J by 3 bases, leaving 13 bases between them. The CDR3 region is CASSPQGRKETQYF. CDR3 DNA: TGTGCCAGCAGCCCCCAGGGTCGGAAAGAGACCCAGTACTTC.

The chain couples TRBV6-1 to TRBJ2-2; 11 bases are shared with TRBD1. Germline assignment: CDR1 MNHNS and CDR2 SASEGT. V dropped 7 bases and J dropped 3; count of bases not matched to a gene: 4. This CDR3 contains 15 residues. CDR3 in amino acids: CASNKGQGDTGELFF. As DNA, the CDR3 is TGTGCCAGCAACAAGGGACAGGGGGACACCGGGGAGCTGTTTTTT.

The chain recombines TRBV28 with TRBJ2-7, with a tentative D call TRBD2 (7 bases). The germline CDR1 and CDR2 sequences are MDHEN and SYDVKM. V dropped 8 bases and J dropped 7 bases, with 18 bases sitting between them. The CDR3 totals 13 residues. This CDR3 reads CASGMGGAEEQYF. The CDR3 DNA follows: TGTGCCAGCGGTATGGGGGGGGCTGAGGAGCAGTACTTC.

The chain is built from TRBV11-1 and TRBJ2-7, with D possibly TRBD1 on 6 matching bases. Looked up from germline, CDR1 is SGHAT and CDR2 is FQDESV (reference sequence). This CDR3 region has 13 residues. Trimming took off 3 bases at V and 5 bases at J, with 11 bases between the two ends. DNA for the CDR3: TGTGCCAGCAGCTTCCCAGGGGAAAACGAGCAGTACTTC. It encodes CASSFPGENEQYF. Looking up the rest from reference TRBV11-1 and TRBJ2-7 gives the full variable domain: EAEVAQSPRYKITEKSQAVAFWCDPISGHATLYWYRQILGQGPELLVQFQDESVVDDSQLPKDRFSAERLKGVDSTLKIQPAELGDSAMYLCASSFPGENEQYFGPGTRLTVT.

CDR3 coding DNA: TGTGCCAGCAGCCAACTCGGACAGGGTCAGCCCCAGCATTTT. Its translation: CASSQLGQGQPQHF. The rearrangement links TRBV7-9 to TRBJ1-5; the match to TRBD1 covers 8 bases. With V trimmed by 5 bases and J by 6 bases, 6 bases remained unmatched. Germline V lookup: CDR1 SEHNR, CDR2 FQNEAQ (reference sequence). The CDR3 is 14 amino acids.

The CDR3 coding sequence is TGTGCCAGCAGTGAATCTAGGGTGACAGGGGATGGCTACACCTTC. Translation: CASSESRVTGDGYTF. The chain combines TRBV2 with TRBJ1-2, with TRBD1 identical over 8 bases. Germline values: CDR1 SNHLY, CDR2 FYNNEI. V was clipped by 2 bases and J by 6 bases; unmatched bases: 8. This CDR3 contains 15 residues.

V usage is TRBV5-6 and J usage is TRBJ2-5; the D is unclear. Trimming pared 4 bases from V and 1 base from J, leaving 8 bases between. This CDR3 spans 13 amino acids. Germline assignment: CDR1 SGHDT and CDR2 YYEEEE. CDR3 in amino acids: CASSQSTQETQYF. As DNA, the CDR3 is TGTGCCAGCAGCCAAAGCACCCAAGAGACCCAGTACTTC.

This clone has just a few counts. The rearrangement uses TRBV2 and TRBJ1-1; the D gene is possibly TRBD1 (6 bases). V lost 7 bases to trimming and J lost 10 bases, with 13 bases between them. The V gene's germline CDR1 is SNHLY and CDR2 FYNNEI. This CDR3 is 11 amino acids long. The CDR3 DNA sequence: TGTGCCAGCAATACAGGGATGGTAGCTTTCTTT. Translated: CASNTGMVAFF.

The CDR3 spells CASRRLAGGAGELFF. CDR3 bases: TGTGCCAGCAGAAGACTAGCGGGAGGTGCCGGGGAGCTGTTTTTT. This chain joins TRBV9 and TRBJ2-2; 13 nucleotides match TRBD2. V shed 5 bases and J 6 bases; nucleotides not matched to a gene: 4. CDR3 length equals 15 residues. Germline loops: CDR1 SGDLS, CDR2 YYNGEE.

The genes are TRBV5-1 and TRBJ2-5, with D perhaps matching TRBD1 (5 bases). V was trimmed by 0 bases and J by 2 bases, leaving 11 bases between them. CDR1 is SGHRS and CDR2 is YFSETQ in the germline V gene. CDR3 length: 15 residues. The CDR3 coding sequence is TGCGCCAGCAGCTTGGGACAGTCCGTTCAAGAGACCCAGTACTTC. This sequence encodes CASSLGQSVQETQYF.

The rearrangement joins TRBV28 to TRBJ1-3; D unclear. The end of the DNA fits TRBJ2-2 better, so the J call may be wrong. The CDR3 loop spans 13 amino acids. The germline gives CDR1 MDHEN, CDR2 SYDVKM. The CDR3 bases are TGTGCCAGCAGTTTGATGGCGAGCCGGGAGCTGTTTTTT. Amino acid sequence: CASSLMASRELFF.

V gene TRBV7-9 combines with J gene TRBJ2-1, with 12 positions matching TRBD1. This CDR3 spans 16 amino acids. J gave up 6 bases and V 2 bases, and 5 bases lay outside the gene matches. Germline CDR1 and CDR2: SEHNR and FQNEAQ (reference sequence). The CDR3 is CASSLTGTGGPNEQFF. The CDR3 region has the DNA TGTGCCAGCAGCTTAACCGGGACAGGGGGCCCCAATGAGCAGTTCTTC. The complete variable domain, with remaining parts taken from reference TRBV7-9 and TRBJ2-1, reads DTGVSQNPRHKITKRGQNVTFRCDPISEHNRLYWYRQTLGQGPEFLTYFQNEAQLEKSRLLSDRFSAERPKGSFSTLEIQRTEQGDSAMYLCASSLTGTGGPNEQFFGPGTRLTVL.

This rearrangement joins TRBV7-2 to TRBJ2-7; TRBD2 matches 12 bases. The trim removed 4 bases at V and 3 bases at J, leaving 4 bases unmatched. CDR1 SGHTA and CDR2 FQGNSA come from the germline V gene. This CDR3 has 15 residues. CDR3 DNA sequence: TGTGCCAGCAGCTACCTAGCGGGAGGGTTCTACGAGCAGTACTTC. This codes for CASSYLAGGFYEQYF.

The chain joins TRBV19 to TRBJ2-1, with 8 positions matching TRBD2. J was trimmed by 4 bases and V by 6 bases; bases with no gene match: 11. CDR1 and CDR2 (germline): LNHDA, SQIVND (reference sequence). This CDR3 is built from 16 residues. CDR3 amino acids: CASRATSARGYNEQFF. CDR3 in DNA: TGTGCCAGTAGAGCGACTAGCGCGAGAGGATACAATGAGCAGTTCTTC.

The rearrangement links TRBV4-3 to TRBJ2-1; a weak D match, TRBD1 (5 bases). V lost 1 base and J 11 bases, leaving 9 bases between the germline ends. CDR1 and CDR2 (germline): LGHNA, YSLEER. This CDR3 comprises 12 residues. Here the CDR3 reads CASSQAGNKQFF. The CDR3 coding sequence is TGCGCCAGCAGCCAAGCAGGGAATAAGCAGTTCTTC.

The rearrangement uses TRBV11-2 and TRBJ1-1, with D unresolved. The CDR3 loop spans 14 amino acids. The ends were cut back, 5 bases at V and 0 bases at J, with 10 bases in the middle. Germline-derived CDR1 and CDR2 are SGHAT and FQNNGV. This CDR3 is CASSPAVMNTEAFF. Here the CDR3 DNA reads TGTGCCAGCAGCCCCGCAGTGATGAACACTGAAGCTTTCTTT.

This clone has a handful of counts. The CDR3 loop reads CASSQEILAEITDTQYF. The CDR3 DNA sequence: TGTGCCAGCAGCCAAGAAATACTAGCGGAAATCACAGATACGCAGTATTTT. The chain has TRBV4-2 and TRBJ2-3; 8 bases fit TRBD2. CDR3 size: 17 residues. V shed 0 bases, J shed 2 bases, and the junction held 7 bases outside the gene matches. CDR1 and CDR2 (germline): LGHNA, YNFKEQ.

The chain employs TRBV21-1 and TRBJ2-2; TRBD1 is the table's D call, not checked against the DNA. TRBV21-1 is an annotated pseudogene. This CDR3 comprises 15 residues. CDR3 nucleotide sequence: TGTGCCAGCAGCGGGACAGGGGGGGAAACCGGGGAGCTGTTTTTT. It yields the protein CASSGTGGETGELFF.

The chain has TRBV28 and TRBJ2-7, with D tentatively TRBD2 (6 bases). In germline, CDR1 is MDHEN, CDR2 SYDVKM. The V and J ends lost 4 bases and 6 bases respectively, with 13 bases between them. This CDR3 is 13 amino acids long. In nucleotides, the CDR3 is TGTGCCAGCAGTTCGGGACTTCTGGGCGAGCAGTACTTC. Amino acid sequence: CASSSGLLGEQYF.

The V gene is TRBV9, the J gene TRBJ2-5; 14 bases fit TRBD2. Germline values: CDR1 SGDLS, CDR2 YYNGEE. The trim removed 4 bases at V and 2 bases at J, leaving 4 bases unmatched. This CDR3 spans 16 amino acids. The CDR3 loop is CASSPWTSGRQETQYF. CDR3 DNA: TGTGCCAGCAGCCCTTGGACTAGCGGGAGGCAAGAGACCCAGTACTTC.

V and J are TRBV7-2 and TRBJ2-3; D is undetermined. The CDR3 is 14 residues long. V lost 1 base and J 4 bases, leaving 9 bases between the germline ends. Germline assignment: CDR1 SGHTA and CDR2 FQGNSA. The CDR3 reads CASSLGAAADTQYF. CDR3 DNA sequence: TGTGCCAGCAGCTTAGGGGCCGCAGCAGATACGCAGTATTTT.